Below, one TCR beta chain is given with its context. Its antigen is unidentified. Method: immunoSEQ multiplex PCR; TCRdb's copy keeps in-frame clones and lacks some. This table has over 200,000 clones, approximately 86% appearing once. Germline CDR1 reads KGHSH; CDR2 reads LQKENI. Trimming cost V 0 bases and J 2 bases; bases outside gene matches: 8. The CDR3 sequence is 17 residues long. The sample originates from a study of cytomegalovirus exposure and HLA in healthy donors. Notes on the study in general: A list of 164 TCR beta chains associated with cytomegalovirus was given.

The donors formed part of the approximately 130-subject validation cohort, distinct from the roughly 660-subject first cohort. What was sequenced was PBMCs. The clonotype was recovered from a woman aged 18-30 years in good health and CMV-seronegative. The chain combines TRBV18 with TRBJ2-7, with 9 bases identical to TRBD1. The CDR3 DNA follows: TGTGCCAGCTCACCACCGGGGGGGACAGGGAATACCTACGAGCAGTACTTC. Amino acids: CASSPPGGTGNTYEQYF.